This T cell receptor (beta chain) was captured by sequencing in a study of cytomegalovirus exposure and HLA in healthy donors. Broader study findings: Common viral pathogens were later found to be apparently linked to several of the most significant clusters. Most TCR sequences were rare, but some public TCRs occurred in many donors.

PCR employed 60 Vbeta and 13 Jbeta primers. Measured with immunoSEQ multiplex PCR; TCRdb has only the in-frame clones, and not every one. The sample table includes roughly 190,000 clones. V lost 1 base and J 0 bases, leaving 2 bases between the germline ends. The CDR3 loop spans 14 amino acids. CDR1 is SGHDT and CDR2 is YYEEEE in the germline V gene. Comments on this clone: Its antigen is not known.

The chain carries TRBV5-6 and TRBJ2-6; D remains ambiguous. The clonotype was recovered from a woman aged 18-29 years in good health and CMV-seropositive. The sample comprised PBMCs. This CDR3 is CASSLLSGANVLTF. The CDR3 DNA is TGTGCCAGCAGCTTGCTCTCTGGGGCCAACGTCCTGACTTTC.